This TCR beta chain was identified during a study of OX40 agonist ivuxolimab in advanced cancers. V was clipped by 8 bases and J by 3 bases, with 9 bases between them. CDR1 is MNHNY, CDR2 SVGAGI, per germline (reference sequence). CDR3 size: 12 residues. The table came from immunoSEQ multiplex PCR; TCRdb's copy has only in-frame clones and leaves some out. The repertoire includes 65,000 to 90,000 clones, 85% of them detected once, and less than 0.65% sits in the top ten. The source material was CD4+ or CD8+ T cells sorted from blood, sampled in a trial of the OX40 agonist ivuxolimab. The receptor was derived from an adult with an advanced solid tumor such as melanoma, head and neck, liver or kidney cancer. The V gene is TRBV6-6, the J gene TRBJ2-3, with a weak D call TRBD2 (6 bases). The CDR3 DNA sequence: TGTGCCAGCGAGGAGGGAACAGATACGCAGTATTTT. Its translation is CASEEGTDTQYF.